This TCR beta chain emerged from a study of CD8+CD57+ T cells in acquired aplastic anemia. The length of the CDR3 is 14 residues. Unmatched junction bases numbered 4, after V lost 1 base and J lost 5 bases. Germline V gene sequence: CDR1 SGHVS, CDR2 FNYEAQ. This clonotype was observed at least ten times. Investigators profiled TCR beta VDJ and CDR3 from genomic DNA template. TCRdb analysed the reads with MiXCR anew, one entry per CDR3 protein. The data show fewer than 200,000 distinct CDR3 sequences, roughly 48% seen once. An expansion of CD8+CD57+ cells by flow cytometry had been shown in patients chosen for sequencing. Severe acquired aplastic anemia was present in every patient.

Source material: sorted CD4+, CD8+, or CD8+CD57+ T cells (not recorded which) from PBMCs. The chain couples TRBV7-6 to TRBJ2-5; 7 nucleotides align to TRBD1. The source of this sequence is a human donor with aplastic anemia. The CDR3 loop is CASSLGGGQETQYF. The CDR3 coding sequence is TGTGCCAGCAGCTTAGGAGGGGGCCAGGAGACCCAGTACTTC.